The sequence of this T cell receptor (beta chain) was determined in a study of shared clonotypes between healthy human individuals. Regarding the study as a whole: The generation probabilities recorded for non-shared clonotypes fell below those of clonotypes shared by all four donors.

Germline CDR1 SGHDT, CDR2 YYEEEE. CDR3 length: 13 amino acids. Trimming took 7 bases from V and 0 from J, leaving 7 bases between them. The donor cohort consisted entirely of Caucasian adults residing in Nashville, Tennessee. Details on this clone: Antigen unknown.

The protocol was immunoSEQ multiplex PCR, while the TCRdb copy is restricted to in-frame clones and leaves out a portion. The top ten clones hold under 0.15% of a sample with millions of clones, over 85% of them seen once. The origin of this receptor is a man aged 18 to 35 in good health. The sample was naive CD4+ T cells sorted from blood. Indicated subset: CD45RA+ positively selected. V is TRBV5-6 and J is TRBJ2-2; D gene ambiguous. The CDR3 coding sequence is TGTGCCAGCTCGAGAACGAACACCGGGGAGCTGTTTTTT. Translating it yields CASSRTNTGELFF.